The 4 T cell receptor beta chains below all came from one sample that was sequenced in a study of blood T cell repertoires in COVID-19. TCRdb keeps only in-frame clones here, not all; method: immunoSEQ multiplex PCR. The sample contains tens of thousands of clones, 80% to 90% of which appear only once. The sequencing sample was made of peripheral blood. The receptors come from an older man with acute or convalescent COVID-19.

There are many counts of this clone. The chain recombines TRBV4-2 with TRBJ2-1; TRBD2 agrees at 13 bases. Germline lookup yields CDR1 LGHNA and CDR2 YNFKEQ. J lost 4 bases, V lost 3 bases, and 6 bases had no gene match. The CDR3 loop spans 17 amino acids. Here the CDR3 reads CASSQRLAGGLYNEQFF. The CDR3 DNA reads as TGTGCCAGCAGCCAGCGACTAGCGGGGGGACTATACAATGAGCAGTTCTTC.

V gene TRBV9 combines with J gene TRBJ1-5, with 7 nucleotides matching TRBD1. The CDR3 sequence is 15 residues long. CDR1 and CDR2 from the germline V gene are SGDLS and YYNGEE. Losses at the gene ends were 3 bases for V and 3 bases for J; bases not matched to a gene: 6. CDR3 protein: CASSELGGYNQPQHF. Written as DNA, the CDR3 is TGTGCCAGCAGCGAATTAGGGGGCTACAATCAGCCCCAGCATTTT. Looking up the rest from reference TRBV9 and TRBJ1-5 gives the full variable domain: DSGVTQTPKHLITATGQRVTLRCSPRSGDLSVYWYQQSLDQGLQFLIQYYNGEERAKGNILERFSAQQFPDLHSELNLSSLELGDSALYFCASSELGGYNQPQHFGDGTRLSIL.

This rearrangement joins TRBV19 to TRBJ2-6, with 11 bases that match TRBD1. In germline, CDR1 is LNHDA, CDR2 SQIVND (reference sequence). The CDR3 runs to 16 residues. After removal of 10 bases from V and 4 bases from J, the junction contained 9 bases not matched to a gene. The CDR3 sequence: CATQDRGHGGANVLTF. The DNA of the CDR3 is TGTGCCACTCAGGACAGGGGGCACGGGGGGGCCAACGTCCTGACTTTC. Full variable domain (remainder filled in from reference TRBV19 and TRBJ2-6): DGGITQSPKYLFRKEGQNVTLSCEQNLNHDAMYWYRQDPGQGLRLIYYSQIVNDFQKGDIAEGYSVSREKKESFPLTVTSAQKNPTAFYLCATQDRGHGGANVLTFGAGSRLTVL.

This chain links TRBV29-1 with TRBJ2-5; 7 bases are shared with TRBD2. The CDR3 length is 13 residues. Germline V gene data show CDR1 as SQVTM and CDR2 as ANQGSEA. Trimming removed 4 bases from V and 6 bases from J; junction bases left unmatched: 8. CDR3 region: CSVGTSQIKTQYF. The CDR3 coding sequence is TGCAGCGTTGGGACTAGTCAAATAAAGACCCAGTACTTC.